This TCR beta chain was sequenced in a study of shared clonotypes between healthy human individuals. Trimming pared 5 bases from V and 7 bases from J, leaving 17 bases between. CDR3 length: 14 amino acids. From germline, CDR1 is MNHEY and CDR2 SVGAGI. Clones were read by immunoSEQ multiplex PCR, and TCRdb kept only the in-frame ones, dropping some. The data contain 2 million to 2.5 million clones, more than 80% of them singletons. The specimen was naive CD4+ T cells from PBMCs. Specified subset: CD45RA+ positively selected. This receptor was identified in a man aged 18-30 years in good health. Some clones in this sample may be carry-over from other donors' samples. The genes are TRBV6-5 and TRBJ2-5; possibly TRBD2 for D (7 bases). The CDR3 nucleotides read TGTGCCAGCAGTCCACTCGGGGGGCGGGTGACCCAGTACTTC. Translation gives CASSPLGGRVTQYF.